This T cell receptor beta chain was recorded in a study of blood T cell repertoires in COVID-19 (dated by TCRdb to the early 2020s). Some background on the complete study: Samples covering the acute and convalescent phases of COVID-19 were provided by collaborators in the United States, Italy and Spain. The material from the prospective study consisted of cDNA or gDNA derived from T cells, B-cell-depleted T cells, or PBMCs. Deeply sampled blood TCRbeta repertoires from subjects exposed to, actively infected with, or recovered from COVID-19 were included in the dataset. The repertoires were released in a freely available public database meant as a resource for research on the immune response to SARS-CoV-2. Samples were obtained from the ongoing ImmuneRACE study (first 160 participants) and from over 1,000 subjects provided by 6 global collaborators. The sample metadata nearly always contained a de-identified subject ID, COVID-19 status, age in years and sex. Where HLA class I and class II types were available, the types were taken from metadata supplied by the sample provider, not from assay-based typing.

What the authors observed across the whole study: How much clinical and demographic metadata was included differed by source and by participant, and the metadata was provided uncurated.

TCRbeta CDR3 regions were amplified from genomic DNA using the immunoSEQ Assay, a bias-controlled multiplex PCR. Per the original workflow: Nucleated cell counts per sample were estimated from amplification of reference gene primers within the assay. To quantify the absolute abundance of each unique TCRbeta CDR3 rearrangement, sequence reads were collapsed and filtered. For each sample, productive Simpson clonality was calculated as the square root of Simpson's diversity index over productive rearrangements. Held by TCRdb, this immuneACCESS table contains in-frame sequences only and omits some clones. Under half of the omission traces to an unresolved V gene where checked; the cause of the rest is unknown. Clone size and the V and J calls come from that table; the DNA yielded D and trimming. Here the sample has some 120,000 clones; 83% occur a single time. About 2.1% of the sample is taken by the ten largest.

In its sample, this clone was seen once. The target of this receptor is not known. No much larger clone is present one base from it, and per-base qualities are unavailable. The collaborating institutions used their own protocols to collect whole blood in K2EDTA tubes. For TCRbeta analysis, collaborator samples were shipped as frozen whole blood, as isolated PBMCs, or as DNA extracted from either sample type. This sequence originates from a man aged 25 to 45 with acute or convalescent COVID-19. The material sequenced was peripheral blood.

The nucleotide sequence reads TGTGCCAGTAGTATTGGAGGGCGCGAGCAGTACTTC. It translates as CASSIGGREQYF. The receptor chain draws on TRBV19 and TRBJ2-7; the D gene is possibly TRBD2, with 6 bases matching. As encoded in the germline V gene (reference sequence), CDR1 is LNHDA while CDR2 is SQIVND. V lost 3 bases and J lost 6 bases; the stretch between them is 9 bases long. Spanning cysteine to phenylalanine, the CDR3 consists of 12 amino acids. Only CDR3 DNA is held: 36 bases, read in frame from base 1.